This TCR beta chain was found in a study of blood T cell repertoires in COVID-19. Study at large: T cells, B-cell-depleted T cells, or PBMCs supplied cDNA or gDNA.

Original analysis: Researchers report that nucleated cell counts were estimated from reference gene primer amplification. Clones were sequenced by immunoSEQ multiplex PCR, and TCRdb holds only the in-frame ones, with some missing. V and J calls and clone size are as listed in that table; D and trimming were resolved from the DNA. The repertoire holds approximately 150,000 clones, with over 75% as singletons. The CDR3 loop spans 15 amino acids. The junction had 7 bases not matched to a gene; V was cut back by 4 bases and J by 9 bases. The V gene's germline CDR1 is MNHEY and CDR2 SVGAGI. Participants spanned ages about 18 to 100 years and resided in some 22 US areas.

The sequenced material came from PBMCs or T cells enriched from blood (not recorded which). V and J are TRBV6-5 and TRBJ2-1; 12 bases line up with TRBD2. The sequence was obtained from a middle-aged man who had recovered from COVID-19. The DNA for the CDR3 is TGTGCCAGCAGTTCCGGACTAGCGGGGTTCGGTGAGCAGTTCTTC. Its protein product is CASSSGLAGFGEQFF.